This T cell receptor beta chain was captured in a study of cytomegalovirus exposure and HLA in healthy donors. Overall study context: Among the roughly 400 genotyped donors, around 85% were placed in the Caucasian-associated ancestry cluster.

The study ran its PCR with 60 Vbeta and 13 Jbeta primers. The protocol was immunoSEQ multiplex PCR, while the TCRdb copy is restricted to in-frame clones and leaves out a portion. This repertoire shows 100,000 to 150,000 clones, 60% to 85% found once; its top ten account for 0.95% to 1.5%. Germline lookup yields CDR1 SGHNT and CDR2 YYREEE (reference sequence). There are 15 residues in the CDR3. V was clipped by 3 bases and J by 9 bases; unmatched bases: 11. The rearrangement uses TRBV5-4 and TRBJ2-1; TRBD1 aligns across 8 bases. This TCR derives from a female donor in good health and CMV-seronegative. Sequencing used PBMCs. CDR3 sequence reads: CASSSRGRSTGEQFF. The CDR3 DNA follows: TGTGCCAGCAGCTCCAGGGGGCGTTCTACCGGTGAGCAGTTCTTC.